The clone carrying this TCR beta chain was recorded many times. The data belong to a study of kidney transplant recipient with SARS-CoV-2 infection. Unmatched junction bases numbered 1, after V lost 6 bases and J lost 5 bases. Germline assignment: CDR1 MRHNA and CDR2 SNTAGT. The CDR3 spans 12 residues. TCRdb itself ran the reads through MiXCR, one entry per CDR3 protein. The table shows fewer than 250,000 distinct CDR3 sequences, with more than 25% occurring only once. The starting material was a blood sample, obtained at baseline and between days 110 and 120 from a kidney transplant recipient. The sequence was collected from a male patient aged 25 to 39 who had COVID-19 and was a kidney transplant recipient. Some T cells may originate from the graft donor. The rearrangement joins TRBV6-4 to TRBJ2-1; TRBD1 matches at 7 bases. This chain's CDR3 is CASSGTDNEQFF. The DNA for the CDR3 is TGTGCCAGCAGCGGGACAGACAATGAGCAGTTCTTC.